Listed below are T cell receptor beta chains from one sample, sequenced in a study of CD8 T cells in ankylosing spondylitis. MiXCR was run by TCRdb on the 5' RACE reads, yielding one entry per CDR3 protein. Among some 26,000 distinct CDR3 sequences, around 16% were seen once, and the ten largest hold 25% to 30%. What was sequenced was blood. The receptors derive from a male donor with ankylosing spondylitis or in good health (not recorded which). Both conserved end residues are part of each CDR3. D genes are given only for firm matches. Part of the rows lack a size; the others show once, few, many or a class for expanded clones.

J gene | V gene | clone size | D gene | CDR3 protein | CDR3 DNA
TRBJ2-3 | TRBV20-1 | few | . | CSARGEEGTDTQYF | TGCAGTGCCCGGGGCGAGGAAGGCACAGATACGCAGTATTTT
TRBJ2-5 | TRBV11-2 | . | . | CASSQNPGDQETQYF | TGTGCCAGCAGCCAAAACCCCGGGGATCAAGAGACCCAGTACTTC
TRBJ2-1 | TRBV6-2/TRBV6-3 | . | TRBD2 | CASSRTSGGAPSEQFF | TGTGCCAGCAGTCGGACTAGCGGGGGGGCACCCAGTGAGCAGTTCTTC
TRBJ1-1 | TRBV29-1 | . | TRBD1 | CSVQGAREAFF | TGCAGCGTACAGGGGGCTCGAGAAGCTTTCTTT
TRBJ1-1 | TRBV5-5 | many | . | CASSPIPNTEAFF | TGTGCCAGCAGCCCGATCCCAAACACTGAAGCTTTCTTT
TRBJ1-1 | TRBV7-3 | many | . | CASSRDNTEAFF | TGTGCCAGCAGCCGAGATAACACTGAAGCTTTCTTT
TRBJ2-3 | TRBV28 | many | . | CASSSPGSSTDTQYF | TGTGCCAGCAGTTCCCCCGGATCTAGCACAGATACGCAGTATTTT
TRBJ1-2 | TRBV20-1 | . | TRBD1 | CSALSDRNNYGYTF | TGCAGTGCACTGTCGGACAGGAACAACTATGGCTACACCTTC
TRBJ2-2 | TRBV14 | many | . | CASSQDFEANTGELFF | TGTGCCAGCAGCCAAGATTTTGAGGCGAACACCGGGGAGCTGTTTTTT
TRBJ1-1 | TRBV11-3 | few | TRBD1 | CASSLGTGGNTEAFF | TGTGCCAGCAGCCTGGGGACAGGGGGAAATACTGAAGCTTTCTTT
TRBJ1-3 | TRBV28 | few | . | CASSRPGNTIYF | TGTGCCAGCAGCCGGCCTGGAAACACCATATATTTT
TRBJ2-4 | TRBV4-3 | few | . | CASSQDHRAADIQYF | TGCGCCAGCAGCCAAGATCACAGGGCTGCGGACATTCAGTACTTC
TRBJ2-2 | TRBV5-1 | few | . | CASRSAGASGTGELFF | TGCGCCAGCAGATCCGCGGGGGCCTCGGGCACCGGGGAGCTGTTTTTT
TRBJ2-4 | TRBV5-1 | medium-sized | . | CASSSQGGNIQYF | TGCGCCAGCAGCTCCCAAGGTGGAAACATTCAGTACTTC
TRBJ1-2 | TRBV30 | many | . | CAWRPRGLGYTF | TGTGCCTGGAGGCCCAGGGGTTTGGGCTACACCTTC
TRBJ1-1 | TRBV5-1 | . | . | CASSAALSSVDNTEAFF | TGCGCCAGCAGCGCGGCTCTTTCGTCAGTTGATAACACTGAAGCTTTCTTT
TRBJ1-2 | TRBV3-1 | many | . | CASSQDGGGGYTF | TGTGCCAGCAGCCAAGATGGGGGGGGCGGCTACACCTTC
TRBJ2-5 | TRBV6-6 | . | . | CASSTSGPWETQYF | .
TRBJ1-1 | TRBV20-1 | many | . | CSAIVGRVNTEAFF | TGCAGTGCTATTGTGGGCAGGGTGAACACTGAAGCTTTCTTT
TRBJ2-2 | TRBV7-2 | . | TRBD1 | CASSPWTGEHTGELFF | TGTGCCAGCAGCCCATGGACAGGGGAGCACACCGGGGAGCTGTTTTTT
TRBJ2-1 | TRBV28 | few | . | CASSFVVNLRGSNNEQFF | TGTGCCAGCAGTTTCGTAGTAAATCTCCGAGGCTCCAACAATGAGCAGTTCTTC
TRBJ2-5 | TRBV11-2 | few | . | CASSINRAVGETQYF | TGTGCCAGCAGCATCAACAGGGCAGTTGGAGAGACCCAGTACTTC
TRBJ2-5 | TRBV28 | few | TRBD2 | CASSLMLAGAQETQYF | TGTGCCAGCAGTTTAATGCTAGCGGGGGCCCAAGAGACCCAGTACTTC
TRBJ2-3 | TRBV7-2 | many | TRBD2 | CASSSGLAGPSTDTQYF | TGTGCCAGCAGCTCGGGACTAGCGGGGCCGAGCACAGATACGCAGTATTTT
TRBJ1-1 | TRBV7-9 | many | . | CASSLSPREDTEAFF | TGTGCCAGCAGCTTATCCCCCAGGGAGGACACTGAAGCTTTCTTT
TRBJ2-2 | TRBV12-3/TRBV12-4 | many | . | CASSLGQNTGELFF | TGTGCCAGCAGTTTGGGTCAGAACACCGGGGAGCTGTTTTTT
TRBJ2-7 | TRBV20-1 | . | TRBD1 | CSAREPGGWYEQYF | TGCAGTGCTAGAGAACCAGGGGGCTGGTACGAGCAGTACTTC
TRBJ2-3 | TRBV5-5 | many | . | CASSVTGLPGDTQYF | TGTGCCAGCAGCGTAACGGGGCTTCCGGGGGATACGCAGTATTTT
TRBJ2-4 | TRBV29-1 | many | . | CSVGVGGAKNIQYF | TGCAGCGTTGGTGTAGGTGGGGCCAAAAACATTCAGTACTTC
TRBJ2-3 | TRBV5-1 | few | TRBD1 | CASSPDRGKDTQYF | TGCGCCAGCAGTCCCGACAGGGGAAAAGATACGCAGTATTTT
TRBJ1-4 | TRBV20-1 | many | . | CSARRQGVAEKLFF | TGCAGTGCCAGGCGTCAGGGCGTTGCCGAAAAACTGTTTTTT
TRBJ2-3 | TRBV12-3/TRBV12-4 | . | . | CASSLDPASDTQYF | TGTGCCAGCAGTCTGGATCCGGCTTCAGATACGCAGTATTTT
TRBJ2-7 | TRBV7-9 | few | TRBD2 | CASSPRASGSPYEQYF | TGTGCCAGCAGCCCAAGGGCTAGCGGGAGTCCCTACGAGCAGTACTTC
TRBJ1-4 | TRBV7-2 | few | . | CASSPRPATNEKLFF | TGTGCCAGCAGCCCCCGACCTGCAACTAATGAAAAACTGTTTTTT
TRBJ2-1 | TRBV7-6 | . | TRBD1 | CASSSWTGGTYNEQFF | TGTGCCAGCAGCTCTTGGACAGGGGGCACATACAATGAGCAGTTCTTC
TRBJ2-1 | TRBV25-1 | few | . | CASSEYIEGKQFF | TGTGCCAGCAGTGAATATATCGAGGGTAAGCAGTTCTTC
TRBJ2-5 | TRBV12-3/TRBV12-4 | many | . | CASSLRGTQYF | TGTGCCAGCAGTTTGCGTGGGACCCAGTACTTC
TRBJ1-2 | TRBV15 | . | . | CATSRDDRFHGYTF | TGTGCCACCAGCAGGGATGACAGGTTCCATGGCTACACCTTC
TRBJ2-1 | TRBV5-4 | . | . | CASSVRREMYNEQFF | TGTGCCAGCAGCGTTAGACGGGAAATGTACAATGAGCAGTTCTTC
TRBJ1-5 | TRBV20-1 | many | . | CSAPRVGAQPQHF | TGCAGTGCTCCCCGGGTGGGGGCCCAGCCCCAGCATTTT
TRBJ2-3 | TRBV7-2 | . | . | CASSLAPASRDTQYF | TGTGCCAGCAGCTTAGCGCCGGCTAGCCGAGATACGCAGTATTTT